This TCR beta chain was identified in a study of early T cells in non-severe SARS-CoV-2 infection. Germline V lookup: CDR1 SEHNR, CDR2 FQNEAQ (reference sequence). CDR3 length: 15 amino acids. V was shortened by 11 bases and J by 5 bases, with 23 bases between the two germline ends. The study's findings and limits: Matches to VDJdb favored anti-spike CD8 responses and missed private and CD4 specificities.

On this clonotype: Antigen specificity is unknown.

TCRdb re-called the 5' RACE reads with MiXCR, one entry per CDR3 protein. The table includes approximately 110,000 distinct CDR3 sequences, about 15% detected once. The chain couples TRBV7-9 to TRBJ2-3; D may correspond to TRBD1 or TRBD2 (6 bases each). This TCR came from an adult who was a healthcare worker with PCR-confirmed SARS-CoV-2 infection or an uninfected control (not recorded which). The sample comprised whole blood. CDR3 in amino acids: CARGGAGDDQDTQYF. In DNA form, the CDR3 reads TGTGCCCGCGGAGGGGCAGGGGACGATCAAGATACGCAGTATTTT.